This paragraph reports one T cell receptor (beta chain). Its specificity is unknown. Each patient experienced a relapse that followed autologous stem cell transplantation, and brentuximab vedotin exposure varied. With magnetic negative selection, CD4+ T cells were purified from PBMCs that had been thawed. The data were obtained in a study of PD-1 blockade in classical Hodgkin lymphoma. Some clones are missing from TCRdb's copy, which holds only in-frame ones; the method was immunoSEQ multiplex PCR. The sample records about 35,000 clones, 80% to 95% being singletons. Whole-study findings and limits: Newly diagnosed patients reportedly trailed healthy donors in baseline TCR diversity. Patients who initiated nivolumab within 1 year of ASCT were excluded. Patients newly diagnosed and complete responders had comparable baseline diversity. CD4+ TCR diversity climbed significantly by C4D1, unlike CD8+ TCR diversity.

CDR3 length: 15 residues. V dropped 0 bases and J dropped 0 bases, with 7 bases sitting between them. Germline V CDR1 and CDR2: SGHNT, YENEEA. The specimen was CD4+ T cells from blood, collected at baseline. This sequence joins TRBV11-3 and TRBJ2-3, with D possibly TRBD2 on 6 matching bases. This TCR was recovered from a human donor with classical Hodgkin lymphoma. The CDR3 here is CASSLDSGSTDTQYF. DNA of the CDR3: TGTGCCAGCAGCTTAGATAGCGGTAGCACAGATACGCAGTATTTT.